This T cell receptor (beta chain) was sequenced during a study of T cell responses to AZD1222 COVID-19 vaccine. Study details: Second doses were pooled across both intervals (about 4 or about 12 weeks). The study's findings and limits: Baseline seropositivity characterized only six AZD1222 recipients. Nearly half of spike-specific TCRs reportedly go after variant regions that carry no mutations. The peak T cell response came first, and repertoires were sampled only after it.

Sequencing was performed with immunoSEQ multiplex PCR; in TCRdb, only in-frame clones are kept and a portion is missing. In the table there are 150,000 to 200,000 clones, almost 95% of which are singletons. About this clone itself: The antigen is not known.

The CDR3 runs 14 residues. V was clipped by 3 bases and J by 3 bases, with 11 bases between them. Germline V CDR1 and CDR2: MDHEN, SYDVKM. The chain recombines TRBV28 with TRBJ1-2; a weak D match, TRBD1 (5 bases). Sequences were derived from peripheral blood, sampled on day 0 of AZD1222 vaccination. This TCR came from an adult in good health. The CDR3 DNA reads TGTGCCAGCAGTTTCCCCGGGGACGACTATGGCTACACCTTC. Its protein product is CASSFPGDDYGYTF.